A selection of T cell receptor beta chains follows, all from one sample in a study of T cells in localized non-small cell lung cancer. Data came from immunoSEQ multiplex PCR; TCRdb stores just in-frame clones and leaves some out. The table lists nearly 25,000 clones, about 94% of them singletons. This sample comprised peripheral blood, obtained before any cancer treatment. All receptors derive from a woman aged 35 to 75 with stage I lung adenocarcinoma. Both conserved end residues are part of each CDR3. Each record gives: clone size, CDR3 length, D gene, J gene, V gene, CDR3 DNA, CDR3 protein. The D gene is left open where the match is weak. Clone sizes are given selectively: once, few, many, or a class where the clone is expanded.

clone_size: -
cdr3_length: 16
d_call: -
j_call: TRBJ1-3
v_call: TRBV28
cdr3_nt: TGTGCCAGCAGCTGGATAAAGGGGCACTCTGGAAACACCATATATTTT
cdr3_aa: CASSWIKGHSGNTIYF

clone_size: once
cdr3_length: 11
d_call: -
j_call: TRBJ2-7
v_call: TRBV29-1
cdr3_nt: TGCAGCGTTGCCAATACCTACGAGCAGTACTTC
cdr3_aa: CSVANTYEQYF

clone_size: -
cdr3_length: 14
d_call: -
j_call: TRBJ2-7
v_call: TRBV30
cdr3_nt: TGTGCCTGGAGTGTCAGAACGAGTCCAGCCGAGCAGTACTTC
cdr3_aa: CAWSVRTSPAEQYF

clone_size: -
cdr3_length: 16
d_call: TRBD2
j_call: TRBJ2-3
v_call: TRBV7-9
cdr3_nt: TGTGCCAGCAGACACGGCACTAGCGGGAGGGGTGGTACGCAGTATTTT
cdr3_aa: CASRHGTSGRGGTQYF

clone_size: -
cdr3_length: 15
d_call: TRBD1
j_call: TRBJ2-1
v_call: TRBV5-1
cdr3_nt: TGCGCCAGCAGCTTGGCGGGACAGGGCCGTCGTGAGCAGTTCTTC
cdr3_aa: CASSLAGQGRREQFF

clone_size: once
cdr3_length: 16
d_call: TRBD1
j_call: TRBJ2-7
v_call: TRBV16
cdr3_nt: TGTGCCAGCAGCCAAAGGGTCGGGACAGGGATCTACGAGCAGTACTTC
cdr3_aa: CASSQRVGTGIYEQYF

clone_size: -
cdr3_length: 15
d_call: -
j_call: TRBJ1-5
v_call: TRBV28
cdr3_nt: TGTGCCAGCATTTTAACAGGGCAGAGAGGTCAGCCCCAGCATTTT
cdr3_aa: CASILTGQRGQPQHF

clone_size: -
cdr3_length: 12
d_call: -
j_call: TRBJ2-7
v_call: TRBV2
cdr3_nt: TGTGCCAGCAGGAAGGACCTCCACGAGCAGTACTTC
cdr3_aa: CASRKDLHEQYF

clone_size: once
cdr3_length: 13
d_call: -
j_call: TRBJ2-7
v_call: TRBV19
cdr3_nt: TGTGCCAGTAGTATTGCAGTTTCCTACGAGCAGTACTTC
cdr3_aa: CASSIAVSYEQYF

clone_size: -
cdr3_length: 15
d_call: -
j_call: TRBJ1-3
v_call: TRBV6-5
cdr3_nt: TGTGCCAGCAGTTCCGTGTTAGGCTCTGGAAACACCATATATTTT
cdr3_aa: CASSSVLGSGNTIYF

clone_size: -
cdr3_length: 12
d_call: -
j_call: TRBJ2-7
v_call: TRBV2
cdr3_nt: TGTGCCAGCAGTCTGATGGGCTACGAGCAGTACTTC
cdr3_aa: CASSLMGYEQYF

clone_size: -
cdr3_length: 15
d_call: -
j_call: TRBJ2-1
v_call: TRBV30
cdr3_nt: TGTGCCTGGAGTCGACGGGGGAGTTCCTACAATGAGCAGTTCTTC
cdr3_aa: CAWSRRGSSYNEQFF

clone_size: -
cdr3_length: 14
d_call: TRBD1
j_call: TRBJ2-3
v_call: TRBV6-5
cdr3_nt: TGTGCCAGCAGTTACGGCAGGGGGAGAGATACGCAGTATTTT
cdr3_aa: CASSYGRGRDTQYF

clone_size: -
cdr3_length: 14
d_call: TRBD1
j_call: TRBJ2-7
v_call: TRBV27
cdr3_nt: TGTGCCAGCAGATCACCGGGACAGGTATCCGAGCAGTACTTC
cdr3_aa: CASRSPGQVSEQYF

clone_size: -
cdr3_length: 15
d_call: -
j_call: TRBJ2-3
v_call: TRBV19
cdr3_nt: TGTGCCAGTAGTATGATTGACAGCAACACAGATACGCAGTATTTT
cdr3_aa: CASSMIDSNTDTQYF

clone_size: -
cdr3_length: 17
d_call: -
j_call: TRBJ1-5
v_call: TRBV5-5
cdr3_nt: TGTGCCAGCAGCCAATTGGCGGGGAGTGCAAGCAATCAGCCCCAGCATTTT
cdr3_aa: CASSQLAGSASNQPQHF

clone_size: -
cdr3_length: 14
d_call: TRBD2
j_call: TRBJ2-5
v_call: TRBV28
cdr3_nt: TGTGCCAGCAGCCCTAGCGGAGCCCAAGAGACCCAGTACTTC
cdr3_aa: CASSPSGAQETQYF

clone_size: -
cdr3_length: 14
d_call: TRBD1
j_call: TRBJ1-5
v_call: TRBV19
cdr3_nt: TGTGCCTCCCGGACAGGGTGGACCAATCAGCCCCAGCATTTT
cdr3_aa: CASRTGWTNQPQHF

clone_size: -
cdr3_length: 18
d_call: -
j_call: TRBJ2-1
v_call: TRBV12-2
cdr3_nt: TGTGCAAGTCGCCCGGGACTAGCGGGAGTGGGATCCTACAATGAGCAGTTCTTC
cdr3_aa: CASRPGLAGVGSYNEQFF

clone_size: few
cdr3_length: 14
d_call: -
j_call: TRBJ1-1
v_call: TRBV5-1
cdr3_nt: TGCGCCAGCAGCTCCGGACAGCCGAACACTGAAGCTTTCTTT
cdr3_aa: CASSSGQPNTEAFF

clone_size: -
cdr3_length: 18
d_call: -
j_call: TRBJ2-7
v_call: TRBV7-9
cdr3_nt: TGTGCCAGCAGCTTACCCAAACGAACTATCTCCTGGGGAGACGAGCAGTACTTC
cdr3_aa: CASSLPKRTISWGDEQYF

clone_size: -
cdr3_length: 16
d_call: -
j_call: TRBJ2-2
v_call: TRBV7-3
cdr3_nt: TGTGCCAGCAGCCGTAGGGGTACAAGGCCTACCGGGGAGCTGTTTTTT
cdr3_aa: CASSRRGTRPTGELFF

clone_size: -
cdr3_length: 17
d_call: TRBD1
j_call: TRBJ1-2
v_call: TRBV27
cdr3_nt: TGTGCCAGCAGTTCCCTCTCACAGGGGACACCTAACTATGGCTACACCTTC
cdr3_aa: CASSSLSQGTPNYGYTF

clone_size: -
cdr3_length: 15
d_call: -
j_call: TRBJ2-1
v_call: TRBV12-5
cdr3_nt: TGTGCTAGTGCCCCCCCGGGCCAGGCGCACAATGAGCAGTTCTTC
cdr3_aa: CASAPPGQAHNEQFF

clone_size: -
cdr3_length: 15
d_call: -
j_call: TRBJ2-2
v_call: TRBV18
cdr3_nt: TGTGCCAGCTCACCACCGAGTGGGAACACCGGGGAGCTGTTTTTT
cdr3_aa: CASSPPSGNTGELFF

clone_size: once
cdr3_length: 12
d_call: -
j_call: TRBJ2-1
v_call: TRBV19
cdr3_nt: TGTGCCAGCAGGGGTGGCAGTTCTGAGCAGTTCTTC
cdr3_aa: CASRGGSSEQFF

clone_size: -
cdr3_length: 15
d_call: -
j_call: TRBJ2-2
v_call: TRBV11-3
cdr3_nt: TGTGCCAGCAGCACCACAGGGACGAACACCGGGGAGCTGTTTTTT
cdr3_aa: CASSTTGTNTGELFF

clone_size: -
cdr3_length: 16
d_call: -
j_call: TRBJ2-2
v_call: TRBV4-2
cdr3_nt: TGTGCCAGCAGCCAAGAAGCGGCAGGCAGCCCCGGGGAGCTGTTTTTT
cdr3_aa: CASSQEAAGSPGELFF

clone_size: -
cdr3_length: 14
d_call: -
j_call: TRBJ2-6
v_call: TRBV30
cdr3_nt: TGTGCCTGGGCCCATGATCCTGGGGCCAACGTCCTGACTTTC
cdr3_aa: CAWAHDPGANVLTF

clone_size: -
cdr3_length: 15
d_call: -
j_call: TRBJ2-7
v_call: TRBV6-1
cdr3_nt: TGTGCCATCTCACCCTTCGGTTTTAGGTCCTACGAGCAGTACTTC
cdr3_aa: CAISPFGFRSYEQYF

clone_size: few
cdr3_length: 13
d_call: -
j_call: TRBJ1-5
v_call: TRBV5-1
cdr3_nt: TGCGCCAGCAGCTTGGTGGGCAATCAGCCCCAGCATTTT
cdr3_aa: CASSLVGNQPQHF

clone_size: -
cdr3_length: 16
d_call: -
j_call: TRBJ1-3
v_call: TRBV30
cdr3_nt: TGTGCCTGGAGTGTACACATATTAACCTCTGGAAACACCATATATTTT
cdr3_aa: CAWSVHILTSGNTIYF

clone_size: -
cdr3_length: 13
d_call: -
j_call: TRBJ1-5
v_call: TRBV12-5
cdr3_nt: TGTGCTAGTTCACTAGGGGCCAATCAGCCCCAGCATTTT
cdr3_aa: CASSLGANQPQHF

clone_size: -
cdr3_length: 15
d_call: -
j_call: TRBJ2-7
v_call: TRBV5-1
cdr3_nt: TGCGCCAGCAGCTTGGGTCCAGATCTAACCTACGAGCAGTACTTC
cdr3_aa: CASSLGPDLTYEQYF

clone_size: once
cdr3_length: 15
d_call: -
j_call: TRBJ2-3
v_call: TRBV19
cdr3_nt: TGTGCCAGTAGTATCATGGGTGGCAAAACAGATACGCAGTATTTT
cdr3_aa: CASSIMGGKTDTQYF

clone_size: -
cdr3_length: 13
d_call: -
j_call: TRBJ2-3
v_call: TRBV11-2
cdr3_nt: TGTGCCAGCAGCTGGGGTGGGGGAGATACGCAGTATTTT
cdr3_aa: CASSWGGGDTQYF

clone_size: -
cdr3_length: 14
d_call: TRBD2
j_call: TRBJ2-5
v_call: TRBV18
cdr3_nt: TGTGCCAGCTCACGCGGGAGGGCCGAAGAGACCCAGTACTTC
cdr3_aa: CASSRGRAEETQYF

clone_size: -
cdr3_length: 12
d_call: -
j_call: TRBJ2-1
v_call: TRBV9
cdr3_nt: TGTGCCAGCAGCGTAGGAGACAATGAGCAGTTCTTC
cdr3_aa: CASSVGDNEQFF

clone_size: -
cdr3_length: 15
d_call: -
j_call: TRBJ1-5
v_call: TRBV7-9
cdr3_nt: TGTGCCAGCAGCAAGGAGGCGGGAATCCATCAGCCCCAGCATTTT
cdr3_aa: CASSKEAGIHQPQHF

clone_size: -
cdr3_length: 18
d_call: TRBD2
j_call: TRBJ2-3
v_call: TRBV12-5
cdr3_nt: TGTGCTAGTGGTTCAGGGACGTTTACGGGAGGGTTCACAGATACGCAGTATTTT
cdr3_aa: CASGSGTFTGGFTDTQYF

clone_size: -
cdr3_length: 15
d_call: -
j_call: TRBJ2-2
v_call: TRBV5-1
cdr3_nt: TGCGCCAGCAGGATGAACCCTCTGAACACCGGGGAGCTGTTTTTT
cdr3_aa: CASRMNPLNTGELFF

clone_size: -
cdr3_length: 16
d_call: -
j_call: TRBJ2-5
v_call: TRBV21-1
cdr3_nt: TGTGCCAGCATCCTAGACAGGCTCCATCCATCAGAGACCCAGTACTTC
cdr3_aa: CASILDRLHPSETQYF

clone_size: -
cdr3_length: 17
d_call: TRBD1
j_call: TRBJ1-6
v_call: TRBV19
cdr3_nt: TGTGCCAGAAGGGGGCAGTCCCTTAGCTCCTATAATTCACCCCTCCACTTT
cdr3_aa: CARRGQSLSSYNSPLHF

clone_size: -
cdr3_length: 11
d_call: TRBD2
j_call: TRBJ2-5
v_call: TRBV20-1
cdr3_nt: TGCAGTGGTAGCGGGAGCGGGACCCAGTACTTC
cdr3_aa: CSGSGSGTQYF

clone_size: once
cdr3_length: 16
d_call: -
j_call: TRBJ1-3
v_call: TRBV18
cdr3_nt: TGTGCCAGCTCAAAAAGACAAGCCTACTCTGGAAACACCATATATTTT
cdr3_aa: CASSKRQAYSGNTIYF